Given below is one TCR beta chain in context. Its antigen is unknown. This specimen belongs to a study of type 1 and type 2 diabetes patients. Study-wide findings and caveats: Age and gender were not matched between study groups.

The PCR template was genomic DNA. Amplification of the beta chain CDR3 used 30 forward and 13 reverse multiplex primers. MiXCR, run by TCRdb on the multiplex PCR reads, gives a single entry per CDR3 protein. This sample has around 300,000 distinct CDR3 sequences, with around 47% found just once. Germline V gene sequence: CDR1 DFQATT, CDR2 SNEGSKA (reference sequence). V was pared by 4 bases and J by 6 bases, with 15 bases of the junction left unmatched. CDR3 length: 15 residues. The rearrangement joins TRBV20-1 to TRBJ2-7; 7 bases align to TRBD1. Sequencing was performed on peripheral blood mononuclear cells (PBMCs). The origin of this receptor is a man in his late teens or twenties with type 2 diabetes. CDR3 nucleotide sequence: TGCAGTGCTACGGAGAAACCGGGACAGATTAGCGAGCAGTACTTC. It specifies CSATEKPGQISEQYF.